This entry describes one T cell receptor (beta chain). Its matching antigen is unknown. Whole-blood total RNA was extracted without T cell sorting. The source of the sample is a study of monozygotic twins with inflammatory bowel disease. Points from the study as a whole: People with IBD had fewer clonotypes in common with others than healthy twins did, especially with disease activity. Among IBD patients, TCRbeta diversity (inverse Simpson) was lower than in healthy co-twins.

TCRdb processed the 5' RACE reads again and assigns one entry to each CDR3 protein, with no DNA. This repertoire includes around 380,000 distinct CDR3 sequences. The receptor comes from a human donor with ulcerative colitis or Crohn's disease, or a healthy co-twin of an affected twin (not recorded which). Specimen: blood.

CDR3: CASSQPPGHGEDTQYF. The J gene is TRBJ2-3, the V gene TRBV4-1; the TCRdb call, TRBD1, lacks DNA for checking. The CDR3 is 16 amino acids. Germline V gene lookup returns CDR1 MGHRA and CDR2 YSYEKL.